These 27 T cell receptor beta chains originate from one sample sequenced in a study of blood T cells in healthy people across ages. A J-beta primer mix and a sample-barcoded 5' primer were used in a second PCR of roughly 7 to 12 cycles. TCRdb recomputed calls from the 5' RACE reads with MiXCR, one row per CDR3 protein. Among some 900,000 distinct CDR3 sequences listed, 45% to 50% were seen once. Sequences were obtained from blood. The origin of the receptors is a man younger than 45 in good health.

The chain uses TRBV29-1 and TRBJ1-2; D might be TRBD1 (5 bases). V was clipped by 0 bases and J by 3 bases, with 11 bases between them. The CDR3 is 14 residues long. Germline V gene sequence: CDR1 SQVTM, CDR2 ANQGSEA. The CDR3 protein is CSVEDLQGDYGYTF. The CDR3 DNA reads TGCAGCGTTGAAGATCTCCAGGGAGACTATGGCTACACCTTC.

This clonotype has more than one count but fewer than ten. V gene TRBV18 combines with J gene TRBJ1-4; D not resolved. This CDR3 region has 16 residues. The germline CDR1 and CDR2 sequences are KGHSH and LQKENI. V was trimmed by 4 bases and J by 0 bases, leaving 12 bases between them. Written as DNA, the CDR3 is TGTGCCAGCTCACGCCGGACGGTCACAACTAATGAAAAACTGTTTTTT. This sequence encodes CASSRRTVTTNEKLFF.

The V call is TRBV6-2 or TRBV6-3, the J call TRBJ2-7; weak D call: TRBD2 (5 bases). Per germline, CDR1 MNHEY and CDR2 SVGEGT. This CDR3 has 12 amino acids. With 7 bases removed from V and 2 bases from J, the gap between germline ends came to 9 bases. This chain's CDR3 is CASTRTPYEQYF. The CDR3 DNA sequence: TGTGCCAGCACCAGGACTCCCTACGAGCAGTACTTC.

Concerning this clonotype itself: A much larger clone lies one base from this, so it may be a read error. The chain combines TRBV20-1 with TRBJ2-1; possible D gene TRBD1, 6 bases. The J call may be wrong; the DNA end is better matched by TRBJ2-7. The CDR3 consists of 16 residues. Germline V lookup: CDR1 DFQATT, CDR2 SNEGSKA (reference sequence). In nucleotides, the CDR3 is TGCAGTGCTACCCGGACAGCGACCAGCTCCTACAATGAGCAGTACTTC. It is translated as CSATRTATSSYNEQYF.

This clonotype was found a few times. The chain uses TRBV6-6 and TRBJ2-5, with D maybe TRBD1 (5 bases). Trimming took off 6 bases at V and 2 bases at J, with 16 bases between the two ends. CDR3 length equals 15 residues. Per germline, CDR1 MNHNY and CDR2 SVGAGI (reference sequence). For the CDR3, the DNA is TGTGCCAGCAGAGTCATTCCGACAGAGCAAGAGACCCAGTACTTC. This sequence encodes CASRVIPTEQETQYF.

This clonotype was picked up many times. The CDR3 loop reads CASSVFLGTSQQFF. CDR3 bases: TGTGCCAGCAGCGTGTTTTTGGGCACCTCGCAGCAGTTCTTC. The rearrangement joins TRBV9 to TRBJ2-1; unclear D gene. CDR3 length: 14 amino acids. With 2 bases removed from V and 11 bases from J, the gap between germline ends came to 17 bases. CDR1 is SGDLS, CDR2 YYNGEE, per germline. Variable domain in full (rest from reference TRBV9 and TRBJ2-1): DSGVTQTPKHLITATGQRVTLRCSPRSGDLSVYWYQQSLDQGLQFLIQYYNGEERAKGNILERFSAQQFPDLHSELNLSSLELGDSALYFCASSVFLGTSQQFFGPGTRLTVL.

Here the CDR3 reads CATSRAVMGLKNIQYF. The CDR3 DNA reads TGTGCCACCAGCAGAGCGGTCATGGGATTAAAAAACATTCAGTACTTC. The V and J genes are TRBV15 and TRBJ2-7; D is uncertain. The tail of the sequence fits TRBJ2-4 better, so the J call may be wrong. The germline gives CDR1 LNHNV, CDR2 YYDKDF (reference sequence). CDR3 length: 16 amino acids.

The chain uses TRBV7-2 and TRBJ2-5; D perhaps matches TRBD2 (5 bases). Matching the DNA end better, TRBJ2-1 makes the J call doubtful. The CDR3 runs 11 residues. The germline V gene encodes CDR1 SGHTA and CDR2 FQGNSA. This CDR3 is CASGLRETQFF. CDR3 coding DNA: TGTGCCAGCGGACTTCGAGAGACCCAGTTCTTC.

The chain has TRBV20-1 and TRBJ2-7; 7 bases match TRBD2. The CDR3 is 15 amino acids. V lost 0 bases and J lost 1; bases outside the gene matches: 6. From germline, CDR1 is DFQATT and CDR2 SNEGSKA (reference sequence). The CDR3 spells CSARDAIGGSYEQYF. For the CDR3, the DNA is TGCAGTGCTAGAGATGCCATCGGGGGGTCCTACGAGCAGTACTTC.

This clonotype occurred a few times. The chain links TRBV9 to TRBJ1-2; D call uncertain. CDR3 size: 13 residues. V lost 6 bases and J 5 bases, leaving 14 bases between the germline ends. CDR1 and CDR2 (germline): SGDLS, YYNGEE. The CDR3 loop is CASTRQDEYGYTF. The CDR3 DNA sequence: TGTGCCAGCACACGCCAGGACGAGTATGGCTACACCTTC. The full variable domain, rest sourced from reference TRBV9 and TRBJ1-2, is DSGVTQTPKHLITATGQRVTLRCSPRSGDLSVYWYQQSLDQGLQFLIQYYNGEERAKGNILERFSAQQFPDLHSELNLSSLELGDSALYFCASTRQDEYGYTFGSGTRLTVV.

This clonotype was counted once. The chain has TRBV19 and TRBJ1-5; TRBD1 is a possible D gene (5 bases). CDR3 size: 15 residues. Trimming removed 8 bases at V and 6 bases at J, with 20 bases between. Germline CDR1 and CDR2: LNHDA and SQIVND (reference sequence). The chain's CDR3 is CASHPFRGSVQPQHF. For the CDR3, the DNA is TGTGCCAGTCATCCGTTTCGGGGCTCGGTTCAGCCCCAGCATTTT. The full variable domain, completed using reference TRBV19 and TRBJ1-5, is DGGITQSPKYLFRKEGQNVTLSCEQNLNHDAMYWYRQDPGQGLRLIYYSQIVNDFQKGDIAEGYSVSREKKESFPLTVTSAQKNPTAFYLCASHPFRGSVQPQHFGDGTRLSIL.

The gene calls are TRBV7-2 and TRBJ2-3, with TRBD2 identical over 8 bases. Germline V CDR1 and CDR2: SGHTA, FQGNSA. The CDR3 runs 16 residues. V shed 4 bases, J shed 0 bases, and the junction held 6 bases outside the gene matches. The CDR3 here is CASSSRTSRSTDTQYF. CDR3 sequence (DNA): TGTGCCAGCAGCTCTAGGACTAGCCGTAGCACAGATACGCAGTATTTT.

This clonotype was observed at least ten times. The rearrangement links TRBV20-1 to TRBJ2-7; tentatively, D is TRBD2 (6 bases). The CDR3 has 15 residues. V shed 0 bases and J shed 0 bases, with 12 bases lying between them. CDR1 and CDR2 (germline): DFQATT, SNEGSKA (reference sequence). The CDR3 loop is CSARDPFSGSYEQYF. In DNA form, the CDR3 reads TGCAGTGCTAGAGATCCCTTTAGCGGCTCCTACGAGCAGTACTTC.

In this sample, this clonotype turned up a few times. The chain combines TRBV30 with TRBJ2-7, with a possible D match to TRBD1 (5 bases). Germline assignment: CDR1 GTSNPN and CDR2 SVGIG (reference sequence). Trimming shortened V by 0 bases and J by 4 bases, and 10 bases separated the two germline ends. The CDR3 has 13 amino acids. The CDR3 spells CAWSVLAGYEQYF. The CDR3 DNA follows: TGTGCCTGGAGTGTACTGGCAGGGTACGAGCAGTACTTC.

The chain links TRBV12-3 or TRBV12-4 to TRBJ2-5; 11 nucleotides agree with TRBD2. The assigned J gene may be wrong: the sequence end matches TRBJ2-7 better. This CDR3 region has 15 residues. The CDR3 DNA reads TGTGCCAGCAGTCTCAGACTAGCGGGGCGCTACGAGCAGTACTTC. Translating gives CASSLRLAGRYEQYF.

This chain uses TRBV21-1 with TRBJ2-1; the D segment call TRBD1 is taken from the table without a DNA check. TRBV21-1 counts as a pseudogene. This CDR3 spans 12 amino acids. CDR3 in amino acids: CASRGDSNEQFF. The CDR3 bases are TGTGCCAGCCGAGGGGACAGCAATGAGCAGTTCTTC.

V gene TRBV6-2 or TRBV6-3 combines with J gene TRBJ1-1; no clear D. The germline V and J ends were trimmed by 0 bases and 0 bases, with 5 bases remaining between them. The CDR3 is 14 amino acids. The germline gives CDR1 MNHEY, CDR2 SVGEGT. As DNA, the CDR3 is TGTGCCAGCAGTTACTCAGATTTGAACACTGAAGCTTTCTTT. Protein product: CASSYSDLNTEAFF.

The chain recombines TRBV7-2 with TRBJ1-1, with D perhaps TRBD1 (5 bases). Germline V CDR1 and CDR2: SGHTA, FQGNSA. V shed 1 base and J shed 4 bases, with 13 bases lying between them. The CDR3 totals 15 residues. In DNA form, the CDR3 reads TGTGCCAGCAGCTTAGAGAGAGGGGTGGGCACTGAAGCTTTCTTT. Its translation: CASSLERGVGTEAFF.

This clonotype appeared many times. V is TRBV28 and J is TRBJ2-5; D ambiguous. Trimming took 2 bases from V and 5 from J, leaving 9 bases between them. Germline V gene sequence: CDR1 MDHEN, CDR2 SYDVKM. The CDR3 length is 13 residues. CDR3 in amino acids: CASSLEGRETQYF. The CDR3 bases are TGTGCCAGCAGTTTAGAAGGCCGGGAGACCCAGTACTTC.

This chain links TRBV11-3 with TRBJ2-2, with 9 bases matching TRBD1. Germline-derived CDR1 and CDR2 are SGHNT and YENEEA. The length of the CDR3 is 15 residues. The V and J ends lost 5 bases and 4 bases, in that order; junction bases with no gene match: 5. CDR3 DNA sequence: TGTGCCAGCAGCCACGACAGGGGGGCCACCGGGGAGCTGTTTTTT. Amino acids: CASSHDRGATGELFF.

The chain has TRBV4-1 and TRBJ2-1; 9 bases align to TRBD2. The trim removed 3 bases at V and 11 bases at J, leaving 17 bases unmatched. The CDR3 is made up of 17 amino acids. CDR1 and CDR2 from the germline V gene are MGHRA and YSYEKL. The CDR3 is CASSQEIAGAGMRKQFF. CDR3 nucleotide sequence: TGCGCCAGCAGCCAGGAAATAGCGGGGGCGGGGATGAGGAAGCAGTTCTTC.

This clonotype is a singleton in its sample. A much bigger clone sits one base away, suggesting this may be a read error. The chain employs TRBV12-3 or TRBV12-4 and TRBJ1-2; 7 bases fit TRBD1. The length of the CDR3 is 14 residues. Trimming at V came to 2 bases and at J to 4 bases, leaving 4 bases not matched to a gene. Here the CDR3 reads CASSLSGQSYGYTF. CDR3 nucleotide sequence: TGTGCCAGCAGTTTATCGGGACAGAGCTATGGCTACACCTTC.

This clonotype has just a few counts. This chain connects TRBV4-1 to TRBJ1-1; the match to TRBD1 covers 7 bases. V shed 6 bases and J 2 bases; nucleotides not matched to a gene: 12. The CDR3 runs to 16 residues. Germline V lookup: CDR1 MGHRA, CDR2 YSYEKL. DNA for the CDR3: TGCGCCAGCAGACAGGGAAAGGGGGCCCCTAACACTGAAGCTTTCTTT. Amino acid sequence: CASRQGKGAPNTEAFF.

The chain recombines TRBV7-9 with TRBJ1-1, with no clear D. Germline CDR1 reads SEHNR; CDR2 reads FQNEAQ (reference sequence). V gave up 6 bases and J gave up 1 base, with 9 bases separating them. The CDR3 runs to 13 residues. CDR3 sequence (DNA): TGTGCCAGCAGTTTTAACCGGAACACTGAAGCTTTCTTT. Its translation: CASSFNRNTEAFF.

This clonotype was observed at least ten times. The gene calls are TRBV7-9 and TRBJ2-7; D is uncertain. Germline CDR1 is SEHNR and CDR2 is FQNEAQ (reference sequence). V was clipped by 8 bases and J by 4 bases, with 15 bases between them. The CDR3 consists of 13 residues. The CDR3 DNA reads TGTGCCAGCTCACCCCCGGCCGGTTACGAGCAGTACTTC. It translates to CASSPPAGYEQYF.

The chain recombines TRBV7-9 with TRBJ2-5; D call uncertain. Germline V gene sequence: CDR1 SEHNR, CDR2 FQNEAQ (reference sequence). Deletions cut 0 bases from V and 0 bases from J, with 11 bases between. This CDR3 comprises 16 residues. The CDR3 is CASSLARTWDQETQYF. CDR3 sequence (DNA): TGTGCCAGCAGCTTAGCAAGGACGTGGGACCAAGAGACCCAGTACTTC.

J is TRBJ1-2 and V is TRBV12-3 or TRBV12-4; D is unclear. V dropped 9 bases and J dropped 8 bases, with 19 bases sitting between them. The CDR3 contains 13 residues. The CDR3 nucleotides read TGTGCCAGTTGCCCGGGCCGTCTCTCGGGCTACACCTTC. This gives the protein CASCPGRLSGYTF.